The T cell receptor beta chain under discussion was sequenced for a study of cytomegalovirus exposure and HLA in healthy donors. Looked up from germline, CDR1 is DFQATT and CDR2 is SNEGSKA (reference sequence). CDR3 length: 11 amino acids. V was shortened by 4 bases and J by 5 bases, with 6 bases between the two germline ends. PCR amplification relied on 60 Vbeta primers (plus 13 Jbeta primers). The method was immunoSEQ multiplex PCR; TCRdb's version includes in-frame clones alone and lacks a portion of them. The sample carries 200,000 to 250,000 clones, about 72% recorded once. The chain recombines TRBV20-1 with TRBJ2-1; no clear D. The clonotype was recovered from a male donor in good health and CMV-seronegative. The sequencing sample was made of PBMCs. CDR3 sequence: CSAKRNNEQFF. DNA for the CDR3: TGCAGTGCTAAGCGTAACAATGAGCAGTTCTTC.